The entry that follows covers one T cell receptor beta chain sequence. What it binds is unknown. The PCR was carried out with 60 Vbeta primers and 13 Jbeta primers. The data were produced by immunoSEQ multiplex PCR, yet TCRdb's version contains in-frame clones alone and is incomplete. Among about 160,000 clones, around 79% were seen once, and the ten largest hold around 3.2%. The sample belongs to a study of cytomegalovirus exposure and HLA in healthy donors. Study-level findings and limits: Reports described diagnosis of cytomegalovirus status by the classifier as highly specific and sensitive. Another analysis was done later, and it associated around 16,000 TCR beta sequences with HLA alleles at 0.05 false discovery rate. TCR beta chains numbering 150 to 200 were designated cytomegalovirus-associated.

The junction had 3 bases not matched to a gene; V was cut back by 2 bases and J by 4 bases. The CDR3 length is 15 residues. CDR1 MNHNS and CDR2 SASEGT come from the germline V gene. Sequences were obtained from PBMCs. The receptor was derived from a human donor in good health. This rearrangement joins TRBV6-1 to TRBJ2-2; TRBD1 matches 8 bases. CDR3 in DNA: TGTGCCAGCAGTGAAATGACAGGGGTCACCGGGGAGCTGTTTTTT. This codes for CASSEMTGVTGELFF.